This note documents a single T cell receptor (beta chain) sequence. Arm-PCR with iRepertoire HTBI primers amplified the CDR3 regions for these TCR beta libraries. Authors' data handling: Across the samples, identification revealed approximately 66 TRBV and over 12 TRBJ segments. A single record per CDR3 protein comes from TCRdb applying MiXCR to the multiplex PCR reads. V and J calls and clone size were set by TCRdb, not the authors. The sample includes roughly 500,000 distinct CDR3 sequences, about 12% of them seen just once. This specimen comes from a study of regulatory T cells in long-lasting Graves disease. The CDR3 runs 16 residues. Germline trimming cut 5 bases from V and 3 bases from J; bases unmatched to any gene: 9. Germline V gives CDR1 MNHEY, CDR2 SVGEGT. Time point described: newly diagnosed GD, antithyroid drugs for less than 3 months. After RNA was extracted from PBMCs, the TCR library was made from it.

The sample also formed part of further work on T cells in Graves' hyperthyroidism and ophthalmopathy. That paper adds: Stable hyperthyroidism was separated from ophthalmopathy by a model based on 13 V-J features.

Sequencing was performed on peripheral blood mononuclear cells (PBMCs), taken at new diagnosis, from a patient treated with antithyroid drugs. This clonotype was sampled from a woman aged 30 to 39 with Graves disease. The genes are TRBV6-2 or TRBV6-3 and TRBJ2-2; the match to TRBD2 covers 7 bases. The CDR3, as DNA: TGTGCCAGCAGTCCTCATGGGAGGGGTGACACCGGGGAGCTGTTTTTT. Residues: CASSPHGRGDTGELFF.